This T cell receptor beta chain was found in a study of T cell responses to AZD1222 COVID-19 vaccine. Study-level results: Across the whole spike, CD4 TCRs peaked at regions 160-218 and 743-854. Two doses of AZD1222 preceded a rise in Spike-specific TCR breadth and depth. Clonal diversity may have been underestimated, and the donors were mostly white British, with more females than males.

Repertoires were generated with immunoSEQ multiplex PCR, while TCRdb's copy carries only in-frame clones and drops some. This table holds roughly 100,000 clones, 70% to 90% found once. The CDR3 totals 18 residues. This clone has a count of ten or more. Its antigen is as yet unknown. The source was peripheral blood, collected on day 0 of AZD1222 vaccination. The origin of this receptor is an adult in good health. The chain uses TRBV12-2 and TRBJ2-3; the table's D call of TRBD2 was not tested on the DNA. TRBV12-2 is a documented pseudogene. The CDR3 spells CASRSLTSGRSGEDTQYF. The CDR3 nucleotides are TGTGCAAGTCGCTCACTGACTAGCGGGAGGTCCGGGGAGGATACGCAGTATTTT.